These 23 T cell receptor beta chains share one sample of origin, sequenced in a study of blood T cells in healthy people across ages. Through a sample-barcoded 5' primer and a J-beta primer mix, a second PCR was run for roughly 6 to 11 cycles. From the 5' RACE reads, TCRdb called clonotypes with MiXCR, one entry per CDR3 protein. Of 540,000 or so distinct CDR3 sequences listed, around half were seen once; the top ten hold around 23%. The sample taken for sequencing was blood. The origin of the receptors is a man of 80 years or more in good health.

The rearrangement links TRBV29-1 to TRBJ2-5; D is uncertain. Germline CDR1 SQVTM, CDR2 ANQGSEA. V lost 6 bases to trimming and J lost 1 base, with 12 bases between them. The CDR3 runs 13 residues. CDR3 in amino acids: CSVTGDGQETQYF. The CDR3 coding sequence is TGCAGCGTCACTGGCGATGGCCAAGAGACCCAGTACTTC. Drawing the rest from reference TRBV29-1 and TRBJ2-5, the complete variable domain is SAVISQKPSRDICQRGTSLTIQCQVDSQVTMMFWYRQQPGQSLTLIATANQGSEATYESGFVIDKFPISRPNLTFSTLTVSNMSPEDSSIYLCSVTGDGQETQYFGPGTRLLVL.

With regard to this clonotype: This may stem from a read error, because a much larger clone lies one nucleotide away. V and J are TRBV10-3 and TRBJ2-7, with D tentatively TRBD2 (5 bases). The CDR3 loop spans 12 amino acids. Germline loops: CDR1 ENHRY, CDR2 SYGVKD. The CDR3 protein is CAVSEGGYEQYF. DNA for the CDR3: TGTGCCGTCAGTGAGGGCGGCTACGAGCAGTACTTC.

The CDR3 loop reads CASTSGEVNTEAFF. CDR3 DNA: TGTGCCAGCACTTCAGGGGAGGTGAACACTGAAGCTTTCTTT. This rearrangement joins TRBV6-5 to TRBJ1-1, with D possibly TRBD1 on 6 matching bases. Trimming took off 7 bases at V and 0 bases at J, with 12 bases between the two ends. Looked up from germline, CDR1 is MNHEY and CDR2 is SVGAGI. The CDR3 sequence is 14 residues long.

The chain uses TRBV6-2 or TRBV6-3 and TRBJ2-2, with unresolved D. Germline-derived CDR1 and CDR2 are MNHEY and SVGEGT. The CDR3 consists of 14 residues. Trimming cost V 0 bases and J 2 bases, with 4 bases left between them. CDR3 protein: CASSYSLNTGELFF. The DNA for the CDR3 is TGTGCCAGCAGTTACTCCTTAAACACCGGGGAGCTGTTTTTT.

This clonotype has a single count. The V gene is TRBV29-1, the J gene TRBJ2-1; D is tentatively TRBD1 or TRBD2 (5 bases each). The CDR3 spans 11 residues. Germline lookup yields CDR1 SQVTM and CDR2 ANQGSEA. Trimming cost V 7 bases and J 3 bases, with 7 bases left between them. The CDR3 DNA reads TGCAGCGGGGGGTTCTACAATGAGCAGTTCTTC. This gives the protein CSGGFYNEQFF.

This clonotype has more than one count but fewer than ten. At one end the junction does not follow the germline gene, possibly because of a read error. CDR3 amino acids: CASRDTGGTDAQYF. For the CDR3, the DNA is TGTGCCAGCAGAGATACAGGGGGCACAGATGCGCAGTATTTT. The chain couples TRBV12-3 or TRBV12-4 to TRBJ2-3; 9 bases agree with TRBD1. There are 14 residues in the CDR3.

The count of this clonotype is one. The V call is TRBV12-3 or TRBV12-4, the J call TRBJ2-5; 8 nucleotides agree with TRBD2. Unmatched junction bases numbered 16, after V lost 5 bases and J lost 11 bases. This CDR3 has 15 amino acids. The DNA for the CDR3 is TGTGCCAGCAGTGATATCAGCGGGAGACACAATGAGCAGTACTTC. It translates to CASSDISGRHNEQYF.

The chain is built from TRBV6-2 or TRBV6-3 and TRBJ2-1; D gene uncertain. Trimming removed 0 bases from V and 5 bases from J, with 11 bases in between. CDR1 is MNHEY, CDR2 SVGEGT, per germline. CDR3 length: 15 amino acids. The CDR3 DNA reads TGTGCCAGCAGTTACTCCAACACTCAGCACAATGAGCAGTTCTTC. Encoded protein: CASSYSNTQHNEQFF.

The chain combines TRBV6-5 with TRBJ1-2; perhaps TRBD1 as D (5 bases). Germline V gives CDR1 MNHEY, CDR2 SVGAGI. This CDR3 spans 17 amino acids. The germline V and J ends were trimmed by 0 bases and 3 bases, with 17 bases remaining between them. This CDR3 reads CASSYSPWPGRDYGYTF. CDR3 in DNA: TGTGCCAGCAGTTACTCCCCGTGGCCGGGGCGGGACTATGGCTACACCTTC.

This chain uses TRBV5-1 with TRBJ2-7, with a tentative D call TRBD2 (5 bases). This CDR3 contains 14 residues. The ends were cut back, 0 bases at V and 7 bases at J, with 14 bases in the middle. Germline lookup yields CDR1 SGHRS and CDR2 YFSETQ. The CDR3 region has the DNA TGCGCCAGCAGCTTGGTGGCTCTTCCGGGGGAGCAGTACTTC. It encodes CASSLVALPGEQYF. The entire variable domain, with the rest obtained from reference TRBV5-1 and TRBJ2-7, is as follows: KAGVTQTPRYLIKTRGQQVTLSCSPISGHRSVSWYQQTPGQGLQFLFEYFSETQRNKGNFPGRFSGRQFSNSRSEMNVSTLELGDSALYLCASSLVALPGEQYFGPGTRLTVT.

This sequence joins TRBV29-1 and TRBJ1-1; unclear D gene. The length of the CDR3 is 13 residues. CDR1 SQVTM and CDR2 ANQGSEA come from the germline V gene. V gave up 4 bases and J gave up 1 base, with 10 bases separating them. As DNA, the CDR3 is TGCAGCGTTGCCCCCATAGGGAACACTGAAGCTTTCTTT. Protein sequence: CSVAPIGNTEAFF.

This clonotype was detected only once. This chain joins TRBV5-1 and TRBJ2-3; 15 bases line up with TRBD2. This CDR3 is 17 amino acids long. The V gene end was trimmed by 4 bases and the J gene end by 4 bases; junction bases not matched to a gene: 7. Germline loops: CDR1 SGHRS, CDR2 YFSETQ. In nucleotides, the CDR3 is TGCGCCAGCAGCCCTGGGACTAGCGGGGGGCAGGCAGATACGCAGTATTTT. Its translation is CASSPGTSGGQADTQYF.

Only a few counts were recorded for this clonotype. The chain links TRBV7-9 to TRBJ1-1; 10 bases match TRBD1. V lost 5 bases and J lost 10; bases outside the gene matches: 13. The germline V gene has CDR1 SEHNR and CDR2 FQNEAQ (reference sequence). This CDR3 spans 15 amino acids. The chain's CDR3 is CASSPRTGGSLGAFF. In DNA form, the CDR3 reads TGTGCCAGCAGCCCCCGGACAGGGGGATCTCTTGGAGCTTTCTTT.

This clonotype has only a few counts. This rearrangement joins TRBV29-1 to TRBJ1-1, with D maybe TRBD1 (6 bases). CDR1 and CDR2 from the germline V gene are SQVTM and ANQGSEA. Between the trimmed V and J ends, which lost 3 bases and 5 bases, there was a span of 7 bases. This CDR3 is built from 11 residues. The CDR3 loop reads CSVDRGTEAFF. DNA for the CDR3: TGCAGCGTTGACAGGGGTACTGAAGCTTTCTTT.

This clonotype showed up just a few times. The CDR3 sequence: CASSVELGDEQFF. CDR3 nucleotide sequence: TGTGCCAGCAGCGTAGAATTGGGCGATGAGCAGTTCTTC. V gene TRBV9 combines with J gene TRBJ2-1; D unclear. V gave up 0 bases and J gave up 8 bases, with 9 bases separating them. Germline CDR1 is SGDLS and CDR2 is YYNGEE. This CDR3 is built from 13 residues.

V usage is TRBV4-2 and J usage is TRBJ2-7, with a tentative D call TRBD1 (7 bases). The CDR3 covers 15 residues. The V end lost 3 bases, the J end lost 3 bases, and 15 bases lay between the germline ends. Germline loops: CDR1 LGHNA, CDR2 YNFKEQ. The CDR3 is CASSHIRGANYEQYF. CDR3 coding DNA: TGTGCCAGCAGCCACATCAGGGGGGCAAACTACGAGCAGTACTTC.

The rearrangement links TRBV12-3 or TRBV12-4 to TRBJ1-2; D not resolved. V lost 4 bases to trimming and J lost 5 bases, with 8 bases between them. The CDR3 is made up of 12 amino acids. The CDR3 reads CASSSSGYGYTF. The CDR3 DNA reads TGTGCCAGCAGTTCTTCCGGTTATGGCTACACCTTC.

This clonotype was counted at least ten times. This chain connects TRBV6-5 to TRBJ2-1; possible D gene TRBD1, 5 bases. This CDR3 has 15 residues. The V end was cut by 0 bases, the J end by 3 bases, with 9 bases between. Germline V gene lookup returns CDR1 MNHEY and CDR2 SVGAGI. In DNA form, the CDR3 reads TGTGCCAGCAGTTACTCCCAGCAGGGCTACAATGAGCAGTTCTTC. Its translation is CASSYSQQGYNEQFF.

This clonotype came up a few times. The gene calls are TRBV30 and TRBJ2-1; 12 bases line up with TRBD2. Germline-derived CDR1 and CDR2 are GTSNPN and SVGIG (reference sequence). Trimming removed 2 bases from V and 9 bases from J; junction bases left unmatched: 5. The CDR3 sequence is 14 residues long. CDR3 DNA sequence: TGTGCCTGGAGTAGAGCTAGCGGGAGGGGTGAGCAGTTCTTC. This translates into CAWSRASGRGEQFF.

V usage is TRBV7-2 and J usage is TRBJ1-6; D is possibly TRBD1 (5 bases). The CDR3 spans 14 residues. Germline V lookup: CDR1 SGHTA, CDR2 FQGNSA. V lost 7 bases to trimming and J lost 4 bases, with 11 bases between them. In DNA form, the CDR3 reads TGTGCCAGCACCGGGGGACGGTATAATTCACCCCTCCACTTT. Its protein product is CASTGGRYNSPLHF.

The V gene is TRBV6-6, the J gene TRBJ2-3; 8 positions agree with TRBD1. The V gene's germline CDR1 is MNHNY and CDR2 SVGAGI (reference sequence). The CDR3 is 15 residues long. Trimming removed 7 bases from V and 2 bases from J; junction bases left unmatched: 8. The CDR3 loop is CASKGQGSATDTQYF. CDR3 sequence (DNA): TGTGCCAGCAAAGGACAGGGCTCCGCCACAGATACGCAGTATTTT.

This sequence joins TRBV6-6 and TRBJ1-1; D remains unclear. The V gene lost 0 bases and the J gene lost 1 base, with 9 bases spanning the gap. The CDR3 is 15 residues long. Looked up from germline, CDR1 is MNHNY and CDR2 is SVGAGI (reference sequence). DNA for the CDR3: TGTGCCAGCAGTTACTCCCCGGGGTGGAACACTGAAGCTTTCTTT. It translates to CASSYSPGWNTEAFF.

This clonotype was recorded many times. The rearrangement joins TRBV7-9 to TRBJ2-7; D uncertain. Germline CDR1 reads SEHNR; CDR2 reads FQNEAQ (reference sequence). There are 12 residues in the CDR3. Trimming removed 3 bases from V and 3 bases from J, with 6 bases in between. The DNA of the CDR3 is TGTGCCAGCAGCTTCCTCCACTACGAGCAGTACTTC. Protein product: CASSFLHYEQYF. The variable domain in full, with the rest retrieved from reference TRBV7-9 and TRBJ2-7, is DTGVSQNPRHKITKRGQNVTFRCDPISEHNRLYWYRQTLGQGPEFLTYFQNEAQLEKSRLLSDRFSAERPKGSFSTLEIQRTEQGDSAMYLCASSFLHYEQYFGPGTRLTVT.